This TCR beta chain was found in a study of neurological immune-mediated disorders. This clonotype was counted at least ten times. From 2 million PBMCs stored at -80 C, the unsorted libraries were generated. With 10-nucleotide random UMIs included, cDNA was synthesized by 5'RACE. TCRdb recomputed calls from the 5' RACE reads with MiXCR, one row per CDR3 protein. The table includes fewer than 20,000 distinct CDR3 sequences, over 12% detected once. CDR3 length equals 15 residues. Trimming cost V 6 bases and J 1 base, with 15 bases left between them. The germline CDR1 and CDR2 sequences are SGHVS and FQNEAQ.

The rearrangement uses TRBV7-8 and TRBJ1-1, with a possible D match to TRBD1 (5 bases). This receptor was taken from a man between 60 and 70 years old with HTLV-1-associated myelopathy (HAM/TSP). The sample was PBMCs. This CDR3 is CASSRSRTQNTEAFF. CDR3 sequence (DNA): TGTGCCAGCAGTAGATCCCGGACACAGAACACTGAAGCTTTCTTT.